This T cell receptor (beta chain) was identified during a study of T-cell reconstitution after alpha-beta-depleted transplantation in children. There are many counts of this clonotype. Preparation of the TCRbeta library involved a method that used unique molecular identifiers. MiXCR was run by TCRdb on the PCR reads, yielding one entry per CDR3 protein. The sample holds about 610,000 distinct CDR3 sequences, roughly 10% seen once. Specimen: PBMCs from the stem cell graft donor, collected from the stem cell graft. This TCR derives from a human donor who donated a stem cell graft to a child with acute myeloid leukemia.

CDR3 in amino acids: CSVRPGLTDTQYF. CDR3 coding DNA: TGCAGCGTTAGGCCGGGACTAACAGATACGCAGTATTTT. J is TRBJ2-3 and V is TRBV29-1; 7 bases align to TRBD2. Germline CDR1 and CDR2: SQVTM and ANQGSEA. J was trimmed by 3 bases and V by 5 bases; bases with no gene match: 5. The length of the CDR3 is 13 residues.